This TCR beta chain was found in a study of Ad26.COV2.S vaccination and SARS-CoV-2 variants (dated by TCRdb to about 2021). As for the study more broadly: Vaccine-arm donors were drawn from COV1001, a multicentre, randomized, double-blind, placebo-controlled phase I-IIa trial of Ad26.COV2.S in healthy adults. Ad26.COV2.S was administered intramuscularly at a dose of 5x10^10 or 1x10^11 viral particles, either as one shot or as two shots given 56 days apart. The specificity and breadth of SARS-CoV-2-reactive T cell receptors after Ad26.COV2.S vaccination were assessed by TCRbeta repertoire sequencing. Investigators remained blinded to trial group allocation during experiments and outcome assessment. Trial participants were randomized into five groups of five: low-dose or high-dose Ad26.COV2.S given once or twice, or placebo on both occasions. A total of roughly 32 samples were included in the TCR-sequenced set, comprising around 19 Ad26.COV2.S vaccine recipients, 5 placebo recipients and 8 SARS-CoV-2 convalescent individuals. Study-wide conclusions, independent of this receptor: The study lacked the statistical power to compare responses across vaccine doses or regimens. Compared with placebo recipients, Ad26.COV2.S recipients showed higher spike-specific TCR breadth (P = 0.0014). Substantial breadth of spike-specific CD8+ and CD4+ T cell responses was reported after vaccination. Vaccine and placebo recipients had similar non-spike TCR breadth, a finding consistent with the vaccine containing only spike. It was noted by the authors that total T cell responses may have been underestimated by the TCR breadth and depth analyses.

At the junction V is shortened by 6 bases and J by 8 bases; bases outside the gene matches: 9. Looking up the germline V gene (reference sequence) yields CDR1 SEHNR and CDR2 FQNEAQ. From cysteine to phenylalanine, the CDR3 is 13 amino acids long. Of all the DNA, just the CDR3 is kept, 39 bases in frame from base 1. The immunoSEQ Assay was used to sequence TCRbeta CDR3 regions. After extraction, genomic DNA underwent amplification by bias-controlled multiplex PCR, followed by high-throughput sequencing. Regarding the original processing steps: To quantify the absolute abundance of each unique TCRbeta CDR3 region, sequences were collapsed and filtered. T cell fraction was estimated by normalizing TCRbeta template counts to usable DNA, with usable DNA measured through amplification of reference genes found in all nucleated cells. Repertoire TCRs were annotated as SARS-CoV-2-specific by exact matching of V gene, CDR3 amino acid sequence and J gene to a known reactive TCR set. MIRA supplied the reference SARS-CoV-2 TCR set, which was filtered for enrichment in COVID-19-positive ImmuneCODE repertoires so that public or cross-reactive TCRs were removed. Using the MIRA antigens, annotated TCRs were further analysed by specific ORF or by position within an ORF. Depth was the summed frequency of annotated unique rearrangements, while breadth was defined as annotated unique rearrangements over total unique productive rearrangements. Two-sided Wilcoxon rank-sum tests were applied when comparing TCR breadth between groups. Sourced from immuneACCESS, this table was stored by TCRdb with only in-frame sequences that have V and J called. A share of the clones is absent; for the studies checked, an unresolved V gene accounts for under half, and the remainder has no known explanation. Clone size and V and J calls were adopted from that table, with D and trimming inferred from the DNA. Counted in this sample were around 320,000 clones; 85% of them appeared once. The top ten clonotypes cover approximately 2.1% of the sample.

Turning to this clone: Its antigen target is currently unknown. The record has no base qualities; no much larger clone is one base away.

The intended sense of this specimen's treatment or condition label: around 19 received Ad26.COV2.S at low or high dose, single or two shots; several received placebo; per-sample allocation not given. Repertoires of vaccine and placebo recipients were sequenced from samples taken on day 63 after the first injection. In Cohort 1b, about 25 adults aged 18-55 years were enrolled at a single site in Boston, USA, between 29 July and 7 August 2020. Ad26.COV2.S consisted of a replication-incompetent adenovirus type 26 vector by which a prefusion-stabilized SARS-CoV-2 spike protein from the original Wuhan strain was expressed.

The sample here was peripheral blood, taken in a trial of Ad26.COV2.S vaccine versus placebo. The origin of this receptor is a person aged 18-65 years who received the Ad26.COV2.S COVID-19 vaccine or a placebo. The chain is made from TRBV7-9 and TRBJ1-1, with TRBD1 matching 7 junction bases. The nucleotides are TGTGCCAGCAGGTTTCCGACAGGGATGGAAGCTTTCTTT. This yields the protein CASRFPTGMEAFF.